This T cell receptor beta chain was found in a study of identical twins. Template switching added a universal primer site; cDNA carried unique molecular identifiers. TCRdb re-analysed the 5' RACE reads in MiXCR, keeping a single row per CDR3 protein. Among about 660,000 distinct CDR3 sequences listed, around 8.6% were seen once. On this clonotype: Its antigen is currently unknown.

General study findings and limits: Zero-insertion results could be subject to partial confounding by invariant MAIT and iNKT cells.

The germline gives CDR1 MDHEN, CDR2 SYDVKM. This CDR3 contains 16 residues. V shed 3 bases and J 0 bases; nucleotides not matched to a gene: 5. These data also formed part of another study, on yellow fever vaccine responses in identical twins.

Sequencing was carried out using PBMCs. V gene TRBV28 combines with J gene TRBJ2-3, with 8 bases fitting TRBD2. This clonotype was sampled from a woman aged 18-29 years in good health. CDR3 loop: CASSFPERESTDTQYF. The CDR3 DNA reads TGTGCCAGCAGTTTTCCCGAGCGGGAGAGCACAGATACGCAGTATTTT.